The subject of this entry is one TCR beta chain. The sample belongs to a study of blood T cell repertoires in COVID-19. The germline V gene has CDR1 SGDLS and CDR2 YYNGEE. The length of the CDR3 is 16 residues. Trimming at V came to 4 bases and at J to 0 bases, leaving 7 bases not matched to a gene. Generated by immunoSEQ multiplex PCR, the TCRdb table keeps only in-frame clones and is missing some. The top ten hold approximately 8% of the sample, which has about 25,000 clones, around 86% seen once. Sequenced sample: peripheral blood. The TCR comes from a middle-aged man with active COVID-19. V usage is TRBV9 and J usage is TRBJ2-7; 10 bases map to TRBD2. CDR3 residues: CASSSSSGGASYEQYF. CDR3 in DNA: TGTGCCAGCAGCTCCTCCAGCGGGGGGGCCTCCTACGAGCAGTACTTC.